Listed here are 27 T cell receptor beta chains from one sample, sequenced in a study of CD4+ T cells in melanoma. Some clones are missing from TCRdb's copy, which holds only in-frame ones; the method was immunoSEQ multiplex PCR. The table has 12,000 to 15,000 clones, 68% seen once. Sequenced: cells from a culture (not recorded whether cultured in vitro). These receptors were collected from a human donor with melanoma.

The chain recombines TRBV19 with TRBJ1-3; D perhaps matches TRBD1 (6 bases). This CDR3 contains 14 residues. Germline CDR1 is LNHDA and CDR2 is SQIVND (reference sequence). Trimming took off 7 bases at V and 3 bases at J, with 13 bases between the two ends. CDR3 bases: TGTGCCAGTACTTGGGGGCTGAGTGGAAACACCATATATTTT. Translated: CASTWGLSGNTIYF.

The V gene is TRBV7-8, the J gene TRBJ2-7; D is unclear. Germline V gene data show CDR1 as SGHVS and CDR2 as FQNEAQ. The ends were cut back, 0 bases at V and 4 bases at J, with 13 bases in the middle. CDR3 length equals 15 residues. The chain's CDR3 is CASSLAKRSGYEQYF. CDR3 bases: TGTGCCAGCAGCTTAGCCAAACGGTCTGGTTACGAGCAGTACTTC.

The gene calls are TRBV6-6 and TRBJ2-7, with TRBD2 matching over 10 bases. In germline, CDR1 is MNHNY, CDR2 SVGAGI (reference sequence). J lost 0 bases, V lost 10 bases, and 3 bases had no gene match. This CDR3 contains 13 residues. CDR3 sequence: CATSGGASYEQYF. CDR3 bases: TGTGCCACGAGCGGGGGGGCCTCCTACGAGCAGTACTTC.

The V gene is TRBV11-2, the J gene TRBJ2-6; D gene unclear. Deletions cut 4 bases from V and 2 bases from J, with 3 bases between. CDR1 and CDR2 from the germline V gene are SGHAT and FQNNGV. The CDR3 consists of 13 residues. CDR3 bases: TGTGCCAGCAGCTCTGCTGGGGCCAACGTCCTGACTTTC. Protein sequence: CASSSAGANVLTF.

The chain combines TRBV27 with TRBJ2-5; TRBD2 aligns across 14 bases. This CDR3 region has 15 residues. V lost 6 bases, J lost 4 bases, and 4 bases stayed unmatched. CDR1 and CDR2 (germline): MNHEY, SMNVEV (reference sequence). The CDR3 spells CASRRLAGGLETQYF. The CDR3 DNA follows: TGTGCCAGCAGACGACTAGCGGGGGGGTTAGAGACCCAGTACTTC.

V usage is TRBV7-6 and J usage is TRBJ1-2, with a tentative D call TRBD1 (5 bases). This CDR3 has 18 residues. From germline, CDR1 is SGHVS and CDR2 FNYEAQ. The V end was cut by 6 bases, the J end by 2 bases, with 25 bases between. CDR3 in amino acids: CASSQTPAPRVANYGYTF. CDR3 nucleotides: TGTGCCAGCAGTCAAACCCCAGCCCCCAGGGTGGCGAACTATGGCTACACCTTC.

V is TRBV25-1 and J is TRBJ2-7; D remains ambiguous. Trimming cost V 7 bases and J 6 bases, with 13 bases left between them. The CDR3 totals 12 residues. Germline CDR1 reads MGHDK; CDR2 reads SYGVNS. The chain's CDR3 is CASTPASGEQYF. The CDR3 nucleotides are TGTGCCAGCACGCCCGCCTCGGGCGAGCAGTACTTC.

Here the CDR3 reads CASSVAGRNNSPLHF. The CDR3 nucleotides are TGTGCCAGCAGCGTAGCCGGACGGAATAATTCACCCCTCCACTTT. The chain employs TRBV9 and TRBJ1-6; D remains unclear. CDR1 SGDLS and CDR2 YYNGEE come from the germline V gene. The CDR3 is 15 amino acids. Trimming removed 0 bases at V and 5 bases at J, with 9 bases between. Full variable domain (outside the CDR3, taken from reference TRBV9 and TRBJ1-6): DSGVTQTPKHLITATGQRVTLRCSPRSGDLSVYWYQQSLDQGLQFLIQYYNGEERAKGNILERFSAQQFPDLHSELNLSSLELGDSALYFCASSVAGRNNSPLHFGNGTRLTVT.

V and J are TRBV2 and TRBJ2-7, with a weak D call TRBD2 (5 bases). The CDR3 runs 15 residues. Germline CDR1 reads SNHLY; CDR2 reads FYNNEI. The V end was cut by 6 bases, the J end by 6 bases, with 21 bases between. CDR3 DNA: TGTGCCAGCAGCGATACAACAGCGGCCGCGGCCGAGCAGTACTTC. This translates into CASSDTTAAAAEQYF. Full variable domain (missing parts from reference TRBV2 and TRBJ2-7): EPEVTQTPSHQVTQMGQEVILRCVPISNHLYFYWYRQILGQKVEFLVSFYNNEISEKSEIFDDQFSVERPDGSNFTLKIRSTKLEDSAMYFCASSDTTAAAAEQYFGPGTRLTVT.

The V call is TRBV10-2, the J call TRBJ2-7, with TRBD2 matching 9 bases. This CDR3 is 16 amino acids long. J gave up 1 base and V 8 bases, and 12 bases lay outside the gene matches. The germline CDR1 and CDR2 sequences are WSHSY and SAAADI. The CDR3 nucleotides read TGCGCCAGCTCGGGAGGAGTAGCGGGGGCATCCTACGAGCAGTACTTC. Its translation is CASSGGVAGASYEQYF.

This clone was counted once. J is TRBJ2-3 and V is TRBV18; D unresolved. CDR3 size: 15 residues. Germline CDR1 and CDR2: KGHSH and LQKENI. V dropped 6 bases and J dropped 2 bases, with 15 bases sitting between them. CDR3 protein: CASSRLGTNTDTQYF. The CDR3 nucleotides read TGTGCCAGCTCGCGCCTCGGAACTAACACAGATACGCAGTATTTT.

This chain uses TRBV11-3 with TRBJ2-1; possibly TRBD2 for D (6 bases). The CDR3 is made up of 16 amino acids. Trimming cost V 5 bases and J 6 bases, with 20 bases left between them. The germline CDR1 and CDR2 sequences are SGHNT and YENEEA. For the CDR3, the DNA is TGTGCCAGCAGCGGTAGCGGACTTGCCGGGCGCAATGAGCAGTTCTTC. Encoded protein: CASSGSGLAGRNEQFF.

V gene TRBV4-2 combines with J gene TRBJ1-1; weak D call: TRBD1 (6 bases). V was cut by 6 bases and J by 1 base, with 12 bases left in between. The CDR3 is made up of 14 amino acids. Germline V gene sequence: CDR1 LGHNA, CDR2 YNFKEQ. As DNA, the CDR3 is TGTGCCAGCAGTGACGACAGGCGGAACACTGAAGCTTTCTTT. Its translation is CASSDDRRNTEAFF.

This clone was seen once. Written as DNA, the CDR3 is TGCAGCGTCGGACGTGCTACGACCGGGGAGCTGTTTTTT. Its protein product is CSVGRATTGELFF. The J gene is TRBJ2-2, the V gene TRBV29-1; D call uncertain. CDR3 length: 13 amino acids. V was clipped by 6 bases and J by 5 bases, with 13 bases between them. Germline CDR1 is SQVTM and CDR2 is ANQGSEA.

The V gene is TRBV9, the J gene TRBJ2-3; 8 bases are shared with TRBD2. J gave up 0 bases and V 2 bases, and 11 bases lay outside the gene matches. The CDR3 is 18 residues long. CDR1 and CDR2 from the germline V gene are SGDLS and YYNGEE. The CDR3 nucleotides read TGTGCCAGCAGCGTCCGACTAGCGACGCCCCTTAGCACAGATACGCAGTATTTT. It is translated as CASSVRLATPLSTDTQYF.

V gene TRBV30 combines with J gene TRBJ1-4, with TRBD1 identical over 9 bases. CDR1 is GTSNPN and CDR2 is SVGIG in the germline V gene (reference sequence). Unmatched junction bases numbered 5, after V lost 5 bases and J lost 7 bases. The CDR3 is 13 residues long. CDR3 nucleotides: TGTGCCTGGGGAGGGACAGGGCTTGAAAAACTGTTTTTT. Its protein product is CAWGGTGLEKLFF.

The V gene is TRBV6-1, the J gene TRBJ2-5; a possible D gene is TRBD1 (5 bases). Trimming took 5 bases from V and 5 from J, leaving 12 bases between them. This CDR3 is 13 amino acids long. Germline lookup yields CDR1 MNHNS and CDR2 SASEGT. The CDR3 reads CASSRGITETQYF. The CDR3 nucleotides read TGTGCCAGCAGTAGGGGAATTACGGAGACCCAGTACTTC.

This sequence joins TRBV5-4 and TRBJ2-7, with TRBD2 matching over 10 bases. Germline V gene data show CDR1 as SGHNT and CDR2 as YYREEE (reference sequence). Trimming at V came to 4 bases and at J to 3 bases, leaving 7 bases not matched to a gene. This CDR3 has 15 residues. CDR3 nucleotides: TGTGCCAGCAGCCTCCGGGCTAGCGGGGGCTACGAGCAGTACTTC. This codes for CASSLRASGGYEQYF.

CDR3 sequence reads: CASRGGNGANVLTF. For the CDR3, the DNA is TGCGCCAGCAGGGGGGGGAATGGGGCCAACGTCCTGACTTTC. V is TRBV5-1 and J is TRBJ2-6; 7 positions match TRBD2. The CDR3 is 14 amino acids. The germline CDR1 and CDR2 sequences are SGHRS and YFSETQ. V was pared by 5 bases and J by 3 bases, with 2 bases of the junction left unmatched.

This clone was seen a single time. V and J are TRBV14 and TRBJ2-3, with D unresolved. The CDR3 is 14 amino acids. Trimming cost V 2 bases and J 8 bases, with 14 bases left between them. The germline V gene encodes CDR1 SGHDN and CDR2 FVKESK. CDR3 sequence (DNA): TGTGCCAGCAGCCAATATGGTGGTGCCTTTACGCAGTATTTT. As protein: CASSQYGGAFTQYF.

V gene TRBV7-9 combines with J gene TRBJ1-2; D not resolved. The V and J ends lost 3 bases and 0 bases respectively, with 8 bases between them. The CDR3 spans 14 residues. Germline V gene sequence: CDR1 SEHNR, CDR2 FQNEAQ (reference sequence). CDR3 region: CASSFSLTNYGYTF. The CDR3 bases are TGTGCCAGCAGCTTCTCACTTACTAACTATGGCTACACCTTC. The variable domain in full, with the rest retrieved from reference TRBV7-9 and TRBJ1-2, is DTGVSQNPRHKITKRGQNVTFRCDPISEHNRLYWYRQTLGQGPEFLTYFQNEAQLEKSRLLSDRFSAERPKGSFSTLEIQRTEQGDSAMYLCASSFSLTNYGYTFGSGTRLTVV.

The chain is built from TRBV11-1 and TRBJ2-1, with a tentative D call TRBD2 (5 bases). The length of the CDR3 is 15 residues. The germline CDR1 and CDR2 sequences are SGHAT and FQDESV (reference sequence). Deletions cut 5 bases from V and 4 bases from J, with 15 bases between. Here the CDR3 reads CASSITTGGYNEQFF. The CDR3 DNA reads as TGTGCCAGCAGCATTACTACCGGAGGATACAATGAGCAGTTCTTC.

This clone was seen a handful of times. V usage is TRBV2 and J usage is TRBJ1-2; D unclear. In germline, CDR1 is SNHLY, CDR2 FYNNEI. The CDR3 is 13 amino acids. Trimming cost V 7 bases and J 2 bases, with 11 bases left between them. The CDR3, as DNA: TGTGCCAGCACCGCCGGAGGCAACTATGGCTACACCTTC. Translation gives CASTAGGNYGYTF.

Written as DNA, the CDR3 is TGTGCCAGCAGCCGCCCCGGGACAGGGGAATACGAGCAGTACTTC. The encoded protein is CASSRPGTGEYEQYF. The chain uses TRBV7-6 and TRBJ2-7; 10 nucleotides agree with TRBD1. The CDR3 is 15 residues long. Germline CDR1 and CDR2: SGHVS and FNYEAQ. V trimming: 5 bases; J trimming: 4 bases; junction bases outside the gene matches: 8.

This clone has only a few counts. This rearrangement joins TRBV9 to TRBJ1-6; no reliable D call. Per the germline V gene, CDR1 is SGDLS and CDR2 is YYNGEE. The V end lost 3 bases, the J end lost 8 bases, and 12 bases lay between the germline ends. CDR3 length equals 14 residues. The CDR3 spells CASSARVFDSPLHF. In nucleotides, the CDR3 is TGTGCCAGCAGCGCTCGGGTGTTCGATTCACCCCTCCACTTT. Using reference TRBV9 and TRBJ1-6 for the parts outside the CDR3, the full variable domain is DSGVTQTPKHLITATGQRVTLRCSPRSGDLSVYWYQQSLDQGLQFLIQYYNGEERAKGNILERFSAQQFPDLHSELNLSSLELGDSALYFCASSARVFDSPLHFGNGTRLTVT.

The V call is TRBV19, the J call TRBJ2-6; 8 bases align to TRBD1. CDR3 length equals 17 residues. J lost 2 bases, V lost 5 bases, and 8 bases had no gene match. Germline V gives CDR1 LNHDA, CDR2 SQIVND (reference sequence). CDR3 coding DNA: TGTGCCAGTAGTCCTGGGACAGGCGCCCCTGGGGCCAACGTCCTGACTTTC. Amino acid sequence: CASSPGTGAPGANVLTF.

V usage is TRBV30 and J usage is TRBJ1-1; D unclear. V lost 2 bases, J lost 1 base, and 17 bases lay in between. Per germline, CDR1 GTSNPN and CDR2 SVGIG (reference sequence). CDR3 length equals 16 residues. CDR3 nucleotide sequence: TGTGCCTGGAGTCCCACTTCGTACGATGCGAACACTGAAGCTTTCTTT. Translated, it gives CAWSPTSYDANTEAFF.